This T cell receptor (beta chain) is drawn from a study of blood T cell repertoires in COVID-19. Overall study context: Sites in the United States, Italy and Spain provided acute and convalescent COVID-19 samples.

Germline V gene lookup returns CDR1 MNHNS and CDR2 SASEGT. Trimming stripped 0 bases from V and 2 bases from J, with 14 bases between. CDR3 length: 16 residues. Clones were read by immunoSEQ multiplex PCR, and TCRdb kept only the in-frame ones, dropping some. The sample lists more than 100,000 clones, roughly 88% occurring once. The receptor was isolated from a human donor in a cohort sampled during active COVID-19. The sample taken for sequencing was peripheral blood. The chain joins TRBV6-1 to TRBJ2-7; D is perhaps TRBD1 (5 bases). The CDR3 spells CASSEAPAGSAYEQYF. DNA of the CDR3: TGTGCCAGCAGTGAAGCGCCGGCAGGGTCCGCCTACGAGCAGTACTTC.